The 15 T cell receptor beta chains presented below share a single source sample, sequenced in a study of CD8+ T cells in alopecia areata. Noted treatment: oral pan-JAK inhibitor, 5-10 mg twice daily. RNA, once extracted, was reverse transcribed into cDNA for use as the sequencing template. Repertoires were generated with immunoSEQ multiplex PCR, while TCRdb's copy carries only in-frame clones and drops some. The sample consists of 190,000 or so clones, about 60% of them appearing once. The sequenced sample was CD8+ T cells sorted from blood, obtained at week 24, from a patient treated with tofacitinib. These receptors came from a human donor with alopecia areata.

The CDR3 protein is CASSEEGDTEAFF. Written as DNA, the CDR3 is TGCGCCAGCAGTGAGGAGGGGGACACTGAAGCTTTCTTT. This chain links TRBV10-1 with TRBJ1-1; weak D call: TRBD1 (6 bases). Germline V CDR1 and CDR2: WNHNN, SYGVQD (reference sequence). There are 13 residues in the CDR3. V lost 2 bases, J lost 3 bases, and 7 bases lay in between.

There are a few counts of this clone. The rearrangement uses TRBV5-6 and TRBJ2-5; D is unclear. The DNA end is a closer match to TRBJ2-7, so the J assignment may be wrong. This CDR3 contains 11 residues. Germline values: CDR1 SGHDT, CDR2 YYEEEE. The DNA of the CDR3 is TGTGCCAGCAGCGTCTCCTACGAGCAGTACTTC. Its protein product is CASSVSYEQYF.

In this sample, this clone turned up once. The rearrangement links TRBV5-1 to TRBJ2-5; TRBD1 matches 7 bases. Losses at the gene ends were 4 bases for V and 3 bases for J; bases not matched to a gene: 3. Germline loops: CDR1 SGHRS, CDR2 YFSETQ. The CDR3 is made up of 13 amino acids. CDR3 nucleotide sequence: TGCGCCAGCAGCGACAGGGTAAAAGAGACCCAGTACTTC. Its translation is CASSDRVKETQYF.

This clone was counted a few times. DNA for the CDR3: TGTGCCAGCAGCCTCATGGGACGGATGAACACTGAAGCTTTCTTT. Translated, it gives CASSLMGRMNTEAFF. This sequence joins TRBV5-6 and TRBJ1-1, with a possible D match to TRBD1 (5 bases). The V and J ends lost 4 bases and 0 bases respectively, with 13 bases between them. From germline, CDR1 is SGHDT and CDR2 YYEEEE. The CDR3 length is 15 residues.

This chain connects TRBV9 to TRBJ1-2, with D possibly TRBD1 on 6 matching bases. Trimming pared 3 bases from V and 11 bases from J, leaving 14 bases between. The CDR3 is 12 residues long. Germline V gives CDR1 SGDLS, CDR2 YYNGEE. The CDR3 region has the DNA TGTGCCAGCAGCGCCTCAGGGGCTCTTTACACCTTC. It translates to CASSASGALYTF.

DNA of the CDR3: TGCGCCAGCAGCCAAGGTTTGGGTTTGGACGAGCAGTACTTC. Encoded protein: CASSQGLGLDEQYF. J is TRBJ2-7 and V is TRBV4-1; D not certain. Germline CDR1 and CDR2: MGHRA and YSYEKL. The CDR3 runs to 14 residues. Trimming removed 1 base at V and 5 bases at J, with 12 bases between.

This chain joins TRBV7-2 and TRBJ2-7; 8 bases line up with TRBD1. The CDR3 extends over 14 amino acids. V shed 5 bases and J 6 bases; nucleotides not matched to a gene: 9. Germline assignment: CDR1 SGHTA and CDR2 FQGNSA. Written as DNA, the CDR3 is TGTGCCAGCAGCGAGCGGACAGGGAAAGGCGAGCAGTACTTC. Translated, it gives CASSERTGKGEQYF.

This clone was observed a few times. This chain uses TRBV13 with TRBJ2-7; D is perhaps TRBD1 or TRBD2 (7 bases each). The CDR3 totals 17 residues. V was clipped by 0 bases and J by 5 bases, with 20 bases between them. CDR1 and CDR2 (germline): PRHDT, FYEKMQ (reference sequence). This CDR3 reads CASSLGAREGARNEQYF. For the CDR3, the DNA is TGTGCCAGCAGCTTAGGCGCCAGGGAGGGGGCGAGGAACGAGCAGTACTTC.

This clone was recorded a few times. The CDR3 loop reads CASSSEEAAYGYTF. The CDR3 bases are TGCGCCAGCAGTAGTGAAGAAGCGGCCTATGGCTACACCTTC. The rearrangement joins TRBV5-1 to TRBJ1-2, with no clear D. The CDR3 has 14 residues. In germline, CDR1 is SGHRS, CDR2 YFSETQ. Deletions cut 5 bases from V and 4 bases from J, with 15 bases between.

This chain links TRBV6-5 with TRBJ2-7; a possible D gene is TRBD2 (6 bases). This CDR3 is 11 amino acids long. The V end was cut by 7 bases, the J end by 7 bases, with 11 bases between. Germline V gene data show CDR1 as MNHEY and CDR2 as SVGAGI. CDR3 sequence reads: CASMEAGEQYF. The CDR3 bases are TGTGCCAGCATGGAGGCGGGGGAGCAGTACTTC.

The rearrangement joins TRBV30 to TRBJ2-7; 7 nucleotides match TRBD1. Germline V gene data show CDR1 as GTSNPN and CDR2 as SVGIG (reference sequence). Germline trimming cut 5 bases from V and 0 bases from J; bases unmatched to any gene: 1. The CDR3 length is 12 residues. CDR3 in DNA: TGTGCCTGGGGACAGGCCTCCTACGAGCAGTACTTC. This sequence encodes CAWGQASYEQYF.

The V and J genes are TRBV7-7 and TRBJ2-2; no clear D. Germline CDR1 is SSHAT and CDR2 is FNYEAQ (reference sequence). Trimming removed 4 bases from V and 0 bases from J, with 3 bases in between. The CDR3 has 13 amino acids. The CDR3 DNA follows: TGTGCCAGCAGCTCCACGAACACCGGGGAGCTGTTTTTT. It encodes CASSSTNTGELFF.

The chain carries TRBV5-1 and TRBJ1-1; weak D call: TRBD1 (6 bases). The CDR3 spans 17 residues. From germline, CDR1 is SGHRS and CDR2 YFSETQ. V lost 3 bases and J 5 bases, leaving 23 bases between the germline ends. The CDR3 here is CASSWNMGGASGTEAFF. In nucleotides, the CDR3 is TGCGCCAGCAGCTGGAACATGGGGGGCGCGTCAGGGACTGAAGCTTTCTTT.

The V call is TRBV19, the J call TRBJ1-1, with D uncertain. This CDR3 contains 14 residues. Looked up from germline, CDR1 is LNHDA and CDR2 is SQIVND (reference sequence). The germline V and J ends were trimmed by 5 bases and 0 bases, with 10 bases remaining between them. CDR3 sequence: CASSLTEMNTEAFF. CDR3 nucleotides: TGTGCCAGTAGTCTGACGGAGATGAACACTGAAGCTTTCTTT. Complete variable domain (other parts from reference TRBV19 and TRBJ1-1): DGGITQSPKYLFRKEGQNVTLSCEQNLNHDAMYWYRQDPGQGLRLIYYSQIVNDFQKGDIAEGYSVSREKKESFPLTVTSAQKNPTAFYLCASSLTEMNTEAFFGQGTRLTVV.

The J gene is TRBJ1-2, the V gene TRBV5-4; TRBD1 matches 7 bases. Per germline, CDR1 SGHNT and CDR2 YYREEE (reference sequence). The CDR3 covers 17 residues. V dropped 3 bases and J dropped 0; count of bases not matched to a gene: 11. The CDR3 DNA reads TGTGCCAGCAGCTCCAAACCCAGACAGGGATCTAACTATGGCTACACCTTC. Residues: CASSSKPRQGSNYGYTF. Combining the CDR3 with reference TRBV5-4 and TRBJ1-2 gives the whole variable domain ETGVTQSPTHLIKTRGQQVTLRCSSQSGHNTVSWYQQALGQGPQFIFQYYREEENGRGNFPPRFSGLQFPNYSSELNVNALELDDSALYLCASSSKPRQGSNYGYTFGSGTRLTVV.